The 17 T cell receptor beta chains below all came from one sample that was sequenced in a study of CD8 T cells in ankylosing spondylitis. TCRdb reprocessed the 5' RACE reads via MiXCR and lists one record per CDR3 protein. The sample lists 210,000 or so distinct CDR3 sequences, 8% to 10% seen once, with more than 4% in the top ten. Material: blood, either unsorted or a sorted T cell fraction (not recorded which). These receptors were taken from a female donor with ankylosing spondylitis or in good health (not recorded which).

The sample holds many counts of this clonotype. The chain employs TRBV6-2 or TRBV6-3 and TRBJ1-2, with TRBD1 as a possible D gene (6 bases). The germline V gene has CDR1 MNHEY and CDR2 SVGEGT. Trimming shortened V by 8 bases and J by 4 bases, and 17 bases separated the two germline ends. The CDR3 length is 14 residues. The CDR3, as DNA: TGTGCCAGCGGCCCCGGACAGACCGTCTATGGCTACACCTTC. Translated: CASGPGQTVYGYTF.

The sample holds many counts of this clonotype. The CDR3 DNA reads as TGTGCCACCAGCAGAGATTGGGCTGAAGCTTTCTTT. Amino acids: CATSRDWAEAFF. V and J are TRBV15 and TRBJ1-1; D not certain. The CDR3 runs to 12 residues. Trimming stripped 0 bases from V and 6 bases from J, with 5 bases between. Germline V gene sequence: CDR1 LNHNV, CDR2 YYDKDF (reference sequence).

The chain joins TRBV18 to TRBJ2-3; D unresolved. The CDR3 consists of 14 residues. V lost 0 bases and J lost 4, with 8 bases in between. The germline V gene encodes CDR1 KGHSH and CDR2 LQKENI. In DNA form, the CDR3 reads TGTGCCAGCTCACCACCTTCCGTGGCAGATACGCAGTATTTT. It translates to CASSPPSVADTQYF.

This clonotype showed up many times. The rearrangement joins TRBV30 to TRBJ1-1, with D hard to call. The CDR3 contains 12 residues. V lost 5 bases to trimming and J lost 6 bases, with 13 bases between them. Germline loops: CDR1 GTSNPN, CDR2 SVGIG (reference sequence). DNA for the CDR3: TGTGCCTGGCGGTGGGCGAGGGCTGAAGCTTTCTTT. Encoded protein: CAWRWARAEAFF.

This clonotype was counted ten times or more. CDR3 in DNA: TGTGCCAGCAGGCAAACAGGAGAGGACACTGAAGCTTTCTTT. Its protein product is CASRQTGEDTEAFF. This sequence joins TRBV12-3 or TRBV12-4 and TRBJ1-1; a weak D match, TRBD1 (5 bases). Trimming left V 6 bases short and J 3 bases short, with 14 bases between. The CDR3 length is 14 residues.

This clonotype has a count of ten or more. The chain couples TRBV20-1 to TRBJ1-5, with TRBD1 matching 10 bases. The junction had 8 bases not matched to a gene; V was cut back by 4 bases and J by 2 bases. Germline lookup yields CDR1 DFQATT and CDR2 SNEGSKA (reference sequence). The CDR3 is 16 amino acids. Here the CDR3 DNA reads TGCAGTGCTAAGGGGACAGGGGTCGGTGGCAATCAGCCCCAGCATTTT. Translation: CSAKGTGVGGNQPQHF.

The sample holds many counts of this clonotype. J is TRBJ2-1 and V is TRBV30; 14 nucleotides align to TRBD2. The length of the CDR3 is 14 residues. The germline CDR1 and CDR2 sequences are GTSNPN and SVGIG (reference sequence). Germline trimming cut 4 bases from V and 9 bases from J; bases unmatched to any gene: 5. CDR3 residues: CAWTGLAGVGEQFF. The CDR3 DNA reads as TGTGCCTGGACGGGACTAGCGGGAGTTGGTGAGCAGTTCTTC.

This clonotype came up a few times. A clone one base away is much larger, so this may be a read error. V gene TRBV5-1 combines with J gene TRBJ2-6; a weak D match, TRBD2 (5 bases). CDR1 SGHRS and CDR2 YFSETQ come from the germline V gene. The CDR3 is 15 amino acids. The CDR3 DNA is TGCACCAGCACCGTACCCACTAGGGGGGCCAACGTCCTGACTTTC. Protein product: CTSTVPTRGANVLTF.

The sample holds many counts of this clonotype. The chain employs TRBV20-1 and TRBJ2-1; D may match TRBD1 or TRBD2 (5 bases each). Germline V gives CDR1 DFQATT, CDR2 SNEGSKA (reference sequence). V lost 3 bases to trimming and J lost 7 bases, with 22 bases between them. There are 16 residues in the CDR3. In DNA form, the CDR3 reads TGCAGTGCTAGTAGACCCGGGACCAGAAAAGTTAATGAGCAGTTCTTC. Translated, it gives CSASRPGTRKVNEQFF.

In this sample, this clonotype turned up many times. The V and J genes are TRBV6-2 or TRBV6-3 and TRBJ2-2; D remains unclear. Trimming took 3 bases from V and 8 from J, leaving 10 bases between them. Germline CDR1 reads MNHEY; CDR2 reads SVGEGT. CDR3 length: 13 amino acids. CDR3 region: CASSYSVPGELFF. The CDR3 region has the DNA TGTGCCAGCAGTTATTCCGTCCCTGGGGAGCTGTTTTTT.

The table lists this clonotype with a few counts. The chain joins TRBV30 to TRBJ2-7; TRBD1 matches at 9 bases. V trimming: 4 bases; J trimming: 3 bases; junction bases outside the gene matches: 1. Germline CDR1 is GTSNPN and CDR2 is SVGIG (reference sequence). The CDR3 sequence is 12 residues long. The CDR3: CAWMGQGYEQYF. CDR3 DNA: TGTGCCTGGATGGGACAGGGCTACGAGCAGTACTTC.

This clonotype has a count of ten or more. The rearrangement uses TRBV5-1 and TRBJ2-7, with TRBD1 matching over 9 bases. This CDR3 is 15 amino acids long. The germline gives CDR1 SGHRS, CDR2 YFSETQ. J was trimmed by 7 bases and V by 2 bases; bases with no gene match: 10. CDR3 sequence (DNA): TGCGCCAGCAGCTTTGCACAGGGGGCCGTAGGTGAGCAGTACTTC. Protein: CASSFAQGAVGEQYF.

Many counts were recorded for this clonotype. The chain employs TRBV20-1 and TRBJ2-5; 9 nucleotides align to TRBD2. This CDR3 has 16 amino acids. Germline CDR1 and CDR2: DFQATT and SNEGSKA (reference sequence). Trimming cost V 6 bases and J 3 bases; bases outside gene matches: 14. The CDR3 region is CSAPSIPGLAEETQYF. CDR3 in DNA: TGCAGTGCCCCTTCCATACCGGGACTAGCAGAAGAGACCCAGTACTTC.

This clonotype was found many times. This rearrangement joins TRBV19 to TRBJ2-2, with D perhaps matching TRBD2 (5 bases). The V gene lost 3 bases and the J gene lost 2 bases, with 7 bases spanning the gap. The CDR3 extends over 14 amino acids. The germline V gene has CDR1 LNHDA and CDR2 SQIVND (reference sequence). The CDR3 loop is CASSMRVNTGELFF. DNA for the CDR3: TGTGCCAGTAGTATGCGGGTCAACACCGGGGAGCTGTTTTTT.

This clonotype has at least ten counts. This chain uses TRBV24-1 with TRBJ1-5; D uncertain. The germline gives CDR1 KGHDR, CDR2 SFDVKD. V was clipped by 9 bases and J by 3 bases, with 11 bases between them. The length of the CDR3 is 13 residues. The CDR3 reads CATQRSFNQPQHF. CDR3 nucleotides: TGTGCCACCCAAAGGAGTTTCAATCAGCCCCAGCATTTT.

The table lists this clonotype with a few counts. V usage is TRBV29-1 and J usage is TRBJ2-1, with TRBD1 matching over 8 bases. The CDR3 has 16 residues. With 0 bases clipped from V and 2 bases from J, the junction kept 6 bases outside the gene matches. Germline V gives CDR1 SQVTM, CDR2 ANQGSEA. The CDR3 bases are TGCAGCGTTGAAGAGGCTACAGGGGGAACCTACAATGAGCAGTTCTTC. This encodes CSVEEATGGTYNEQFF.

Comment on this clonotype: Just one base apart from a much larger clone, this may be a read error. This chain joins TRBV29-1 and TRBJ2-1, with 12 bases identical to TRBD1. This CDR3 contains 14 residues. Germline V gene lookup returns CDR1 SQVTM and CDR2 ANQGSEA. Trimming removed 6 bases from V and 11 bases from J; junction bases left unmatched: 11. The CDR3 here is CSVRGTGGLNKQFF. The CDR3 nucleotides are TGCAGCGTGAGAGGGACAGGGGGCTTGAATAAGCAGTTCTTC.